This T cell receptor (beta chain) originates from a study of blood T cell repertoires in COVID-19. Study in general: T cells, B-cell-depleted T cells, or PBMCs provided the cDNA or gDNA that served as material.

Germline CDR1 is GTSNPN and CDR2 is SVGIG (reference sequence). This CDR3 is 13 amino acids long. The germline V and J ends were trimmed by 2 bases and 7 bases, with 12 bases remaining between them. Generated by immunoSEQ multiplex PCR, the TCRdb table keeps only in-frame clones and is missing some. The sample records 85,000 to 100,000 clones, less than 75% being singletons. The clonotype was recovered from a woman aged 60-70 years in a cohort sampled during active or convalescent COVID-19. Material: peripheral blood. The gene calls are TRBV30 and TRBJ1-5; D may be TRBD1 (6 bases). CDR3 DNA sequence: TGTGCCTGGAGTACACAGGGAGAACAGCCCCAGCATTTT. Protein product: CAWSTQGEQPQHF.